This TCR beta chain was observed in a study of blood T cells in healthy people across ages. Overall study results and limits: Long-lived donors exceeded aged donors in naive CD4+ cells and diversity. Diversity estimates from one million T cells were considered underestimates.

The second PCR ran about 6 to 12 cycles with a sample-barcoded 5' primer and J-beta primers. One entry per CDR3 protein results from TCRdb running MiXCR on the 5' RACE reads. In the table there are about 760,000 distinct CDR3 sequences, approximately 53% of which are singletons. To note about this clonotype: Its antigen remains unidentified.

Sequencing was performed on blood. The origin of this receptor is a middle-aged man in good health.

This CDR3 is CASSPPGGIRGPDTQYF. The CDR3 nucleotides read TGTGCCAGCAGCCCCCCGGGTGGGATTAGGGGTCCAGATACGCAGTATTTT. The chain recombines TRBV3-1 with TRBJ2-3, with a tentative D call TRBD1 (5 bases). Germline CDR1 and CDR2: LGHDT and YNNKEL (reference sequence). The germline V and J ends were trimmed by 4 bases and 4 bases, with 21 bases remaining between them. The CDR3 spans 17 residues.